These 9 T cell receptor beta chains came from one sample sequenced in a study of blood T cell repertoires in COVID-19. TCRdb's copy holds only in-frame clones and misses some; the assay was immunoSEQ multiplex PCR. The sample holds approximately 55,000 clones, around 87% seen once. The sequencing sample was made of peripheral blood. These TCRs come from a man aged 45-65 years with active COVID-19.

V gene TRBV27 combines with J gene TRBJ1-1; weak D call: TRBD1 (6 bases). CDR3 length: 15 amino acids. CDR1 and CDR2 from the germline V gene are MNHEY and SMNVEV (reference sequence). The V and J ends lost 7 bases and 4 bases respectively, with 19 bases between them. The CDR3 sequence: CASISGGGGFTEAFF. The CDR3 region has the DNA TGTGCCAGCATATCTGGGGGGGGCGGGTTCACTGAAGCTTTCTTT.

The V and J genes are TRBV7-6 and TRBJ1-1, with D tentatively TRBD1 (5 bases). Germline CDR1 SGHVS, CDR2 FNYEAQ. V lost 4 bases and J 3 bases, leaving 15 bases between the germline ends. The CDR3 covers 15 residues. CDR3 amino acids: CASSSWTPGHTEAFF. In DNA, the CDR3 is TGTGCCAGCAGCTCCTGGACGCCAGGGCACACTGAAGCTTTCTTT.

V gene TRBV2 combines with J gene TRBJ1-1, with TRBD1 as a possible D gene (6 bases). The CDR3 has 12 amino acids. Germline lookup yields CDR1 SNHLY and CDR2 FYNNEI. Trimming cost V 8 bases and J 3 bases, with 10 bases left between them. The CDR3 coding sequence is TGTGCCAGCTACAGGGAGTACACTGAAGCTTTCTTT. This translates into CASYREYTEAFF. Full variable domain (missing parts from reference TRBV2 and TRBJ1-1): EPEVTQTPSHQVTQMGQEVILRCVPISNHLYFYWYRQILGQKVEFLVSFYNNEISEKSEIFDDQFSVERPDGSNFTLKIRSTKLEDSAMYFCASYREYTEAFFGQGTRLTVV.

The chain has TRBV9 and TRBJ2-2; 12 nucleotides agree with TRBD1. The CDR3 has 18 residues. After removal of 0 bases from V and 9 bases from J, the junction contained 12 bases not matched to a gene. Germline V gene data show CDR1 as SGDLS and CDR2 as YYNGEE. The CDR3 here is CASSVDRRDRGRSRELFF. The CDR3 DNA reads TGTGCCAGCAGCGTAGATCGACGGGACAGGGGGCGCTCCCGGGAGCTGTTTTTT.

This chain joins TRBV5-4 and TRBJ2-1; 7 bases align to TRBD2. The ends lost 0 bases at V and 4 bases at J; junction bases unmatched: 4. This CDR3 region has 15 residues. Germline V gene sequence: CDR1 SGHNT, CDR2 YYREEE (reference sequence). The CDR3 sequence: CASSLGSGSYNEQFF. DNA for the CDR3: TGTGCCAGCAGCTTGGGTAGCGGGTCGTACAATGAGCAGTTCTTC.

The chain combines TRBV7-2 with TRBJ2-1; 8 bases fit TRBD2. The length of the CDR3 is 17 residues. Per germline, CDR1 SGHTA and CDR2 FQGNSA. J was trimmed by 4 bases and V by 1 base; bases with no gene match: 9. CDR3 sequence reads: CASSLGWGGRKYNEQFF. DNA for the CDR3: TGTGCCAGCAGCTTAGGGTGGGGCGGGAGGAAATACAATGAGCAGTTCTTC.

The chain is built from TRBV20-1 and TRBJ1-5; TRBD1 is a possible D gene (5 bases). V was shortened by 3 bases and J by 0 bases, with 15 bases between the two germline ends. The CDR3 totals 16 residues. Germline loops: CDR1 DFQATT, CDR2 SNEGSKA (reference sequence). The CDR3 region is CSASVGTGYSNQPQHF. In DNA, the CDR3 is TGCAGTGCTAGTGTCGGAACAGGTTATAGCAATCAGCCCCAGCATTTT.

Regarding this clone: One end of the junction fails to match germline, which may point to a read error. The chain links TRBV9 to TRBJ2-2; 11 nucleotides match TRBD2. CDR3 length equals 16 residues. Germline loops: CDR1 SGDLS, CDR2 YYNGEE. CDR3 DNA: TGTGCCAGCAACGTAGCGGGGGGGCCGTTATCCGGGGAGCTGTTTTTT. It yields the protein CASNVAGGPLSGELFF.

J is TRBJ1-2 and V is TRBV5-8, with 7 nucleotides matching TRBD1. V trimming: 0 bases; J trimming: 7 bases; junction bases outside the gene matches: 6. This CDR3 comprises 14 residues. Germline V gene data show CDR1 as SGHTS and CDR2 as YDEGEE. This CDR3 is CASSLEWTGGGYTF. CDR3 nucleotides: TGTGCCAGCAGCTTGGAATGGACAGGAGGTGGCTACACCTTC.